Listed below are T cell receptor beta chains from one sample, sequenced in a study of blood T cell repertoires in COVID-19. This table comes from immunoSEQ multiplex PCR, and its TCRdb copy is limited to in-frame clones, with some not included. The sample holds 35,000 to 55,000 clones, roughly 89% seen once. The sample comprised peripheral blood. These receptors originate from a man aged 45-60 years with active COVID-19. CDR3s include the opening cysteine and the closing phenylalanine or tryptophan. The D gene is left open where the match is weak. The size field is filled for only some rows; it gives once, few, many or a size class.

j_call clone_size v_call d_call cdr3_aa cdr3_nt
TRBJ1-5 NA TRBV6-1 TRBD1 CASSEIGRTGGNQPQHF TGTGCCAGCAGTGAAATTGGGCGGACAGGGGGCAATCAGCCCCAGCATTTT
TRBJ2-2 NA TRBV5-1 NA CASSPDRLGAGELFF TGCGCCAGCAGCCCCGACAGGTTAGGGGCCGGGGAGCTGTTTTTT
TRBJ2-1 NA TRBV7-2 TRBD2 CASSRGGLAGGNEQFF TGTGCCAGCAGCCGTGGTGGGCTAGCGGGGGGGAATGAGCAGTTCTTC
TRBJ1-4 NA TRBV9 TRBD1 CASSIRGDRNEKLFF TGTGCCAGCAGCATACGTGGGGACAGAAATGAAAAACTGTTTTTT
TRBJ2-1 NA TRBV3-1/TRBV3-2 NA CASSQGGLVHEQFF TGTGCCAGCAGCCAAGGGGGACTGGTACATGAGCAGTTCTTC
TRBJ1-1 NA TRBV2 NA CASRVAENTEAFF TGTGCCAGCAGAGTGGCGGAGAACACTGAAGCTTTCTTT
TRBJ1-2 NA TRBV14 NA CASRSTFGGYTF TGTGCCAGCAGAAGTACATTTGGCGGCTACACCTTC
TRBJ1-5 NA TRBV10-3 NA CAISVTEDQPQHF TGTGCCATCAGTGTCACAGAAGATCAGCCCCAGCATTTT
TRBJ2-1 few TRBV5-4 NA CASSLRALYNEQFF TGTGCCAGCAGCCTGCGGGCACTCTACAATGAGCAGTTCTTC
TRBJ1-1 few TRBV6-5 NA CASSYGGDTEAFF TGTGCCAGCAGTTACGGAGGAGACACTGAAGCTTTCTTT
TRBJ2-2 NA TRBV19 NA CASSTYVAESNTGELFF TGTGCCAGTAGTACGTATGTAGCGGAGTCGAACACCGGGGAGCTGTTTTTT
TRBJ2-1 NA TRBV5-1 NA CASSLVMSASYNEQFF TGCGCCAGCAGCTTGGTCATGAGTGCTTCCTACAATGAGCAGTTCTTC
TRBJ2-7 NA TRBV3-1/TRBV3-2 TRBD1 CASSHGQGAREQYF TGTGCCAGCAGCCACGGACAGGGGGCGAGAGAGCAGTACTTC
TRBJ2-1 NA TRBV7-3 TRBD2 CASSLIPTSGGAGEQFF TGTGCCAGCAGCTTAATTCCGACTAGCGGGGGGGCAGGTGAGCAGTTCTTC
TRBJ1-1 NA TRBV12-3/TRBV12-4 NA CASTLPLNTEAFF TGTGCCAGCACCCTACCGCTGAACACTGAAGCTTTCTTT
TRBJ1-2 NA TRBV30 NA CAWRRTGDYGYTF TGTGCCTGGAGGAGGACGGGGGACTATGGCTACACCTTC
TRBJ2-7 NA TRBV9 TRBD1 CASSVGVGQGNYEQYF TGTGCCAGCAGCGTAGGAGTTGGACAGGGGAATTACGAGCAGTACTTC
TRBJ2-5 NA TRBV13 NA CASSLTRPLGETQYF TGTGCCAGCAGCTTAACTAGGCCCCTAGGGGAGACCCAGTACTTC
TRBJ1-1 NA TRBV6-6 NA CASSFPQGWGGAFF TGTGCCAGCAGTTTCCCACAGGGATGGGGTGGAGCTTTCTTT
TRBJ2-1 NA TRBV2 TRBD2 CASSMGLAGSNEQFF TGTGCCAGCAGCATGGGACTAGCGGGGTCCAATGAGCAGTTCTTC
TRBJ1-4 NA TRBV4-1 NA CASSQVELMRGTNEKLFF TGCGCCAGCAGCCAAGTCGAGCTTATGAGGGGGACTAATGAAAAACTGTTTTTT
TRBJ1-1 once TRBV19 NA CASSILTGGKGDTEAFF TGTGCCAGTAGTATTTTAACGGGGGGCAAGGGGGACACTGAAGCTTTCTTT
TRBJ2-1 NA TRBV28 NA CASSLSFSRSEQFF TGTGCCAGCAGTTTGTCTTTTAGTCGGTCTGAGCAGTTCTTC
TRBJ1-2 NA TRBV5-1 NA CASSLVDTGNGYTF TGCGCCAGCAGCTTGGTAGATACGGGTAACGGCTACACCTTC
TRBJ2-3 NA TRBV7-2 TRBD2 CASSPQTSNTQYF TGTGCCAGCAGCCCCCAGACTAGCAATACGCAGTATTTT
TRBJ2-3 medium-sized TRBV9 TRBD1 CASSVAGTAADTQYF TGTGCCAGCAGCGTAGCGGGGACAGCGGCAGATACGCAGTATTTT
TRBJ2-1 NA TRBV18 TRBD2 CASSPPSGGIGEQFF TGTGCCAGCTCACCACCTAGCGGGGGGATCGGGGAGCAGTTCTTC
TRBJ1-2 NA TRBV10-3 NA CAIGPQGYGYTF TGTGCCATCGGACCCCAGGGTTATGGCTACACCTTC
TRBJ1-5 NA TRBV4-1 NA CASSQVFHGGSNQPQHF TGCGCCAGCAGCCAAGTTTTCCACGGGGGGAGCAATCAGCCCCAGCATTTT
TRBJ1-4 few TRBV7-9 NA CASSAQATNEKLFF TGTGCCAGCAGCGCTCAGGCAACTAATGAAAAACTGTTTTTT
TRBJ2-7 NA TRBV7-8 TRBD1 CASSRTGPTEQYF TGTGCCAGCAGCAGGACAGGGCCCACCGAGCAGTACTTC
TRBJ2-7 NA TRBV9 TRBD1 CASSVTQGGTEEQYF TGTGCCAGCAGCGTAACACAGGGGGGAACAGAGGAGCAGTACTTC
TRBJ1-5 NA TRBV19 TRBD1 CASSASQGQGNQPQHF TGTGCCAGTAGTGCTTCTCAGGGACAGGGCAATCAGCCCCAGCATTTT
TRBJ2-3 NA TRBV7-3 TRBD2 CASSPQGLADTDTQYF TGTGCCAGCAGCCCACAGGGACTAGCGGACACAGATACGCAGTATTTT
TRBJ1-2 NA TRBV2 TRBD1 CASSRDRGNGYTF TGTGCCAGCAGTCGGGACAGGGGAAATGGCTACACCTTC
TRBJ1-2 NA TRBV9 NA CASSVGSLSGMNGYTF TGTGCCAGCAGCGTAGGATCATTAAGCGGTATGAATGGCTACACCTTC
TRBJ2-2 NA TRBV7-3 TRBD1 CASSLWRGQGNTGELFF TGTGCCAGCAGCCTTTGGCGGGGACAGGGTAACACCGGGGAGCTGTTTTTT
TRBJ1-1 NA TRBV29-1 TRBD1 CSALQGAQTEAFF TGCAGCGCCTTGCAGGGGGCGCAGACTGAAGCTTTCTTT
TRBJ2-7 NA TRBV4-3 NA CASSQERGRVNEQYF TGCGCCAGCAGCCAAGAGAGAGGGCGAGTAAACGAGCAGTACTTC
TRBJ2-7 NA TRBV5-1 TRBD1 CASSLASGQGVYEQYF TGCGCCAGCAGCTTGGCCTCTGGCCAGGGGGTATACGAGCAGTACTTC
TRBJ2-5 NA TRBV2 NA CASSEDSFQETQYF TGTGCCAGCAGTGAGGACAGCTTCCAAGAGACCCAGTACTTC
TRBJ2-3 NA TRBV28 TRBD2 CASSLWRGTSTDTQYF TGTGCCAGCAGTTTGTGGCGGGGGACTAGCACAGATACGCAGTATTTT
TRBJ2-1 NA TRBV4-1 TRBD2 CASSQPSGARYNEQFF TGCGCCAGCAGCCAACCCAGCGGGGCGAGGTATAATGAGCAGTTCTTC
TRBJ1-2 once TRBV5-6 TRBD1 CASSLRDRANYGYTF TGTGCCAGCAGCTTAAGGGACAGGGCTAACTATGGCTACACCTTC
TRBJ2-7 NA TRBV29-1 TRBD1 CSVGQGGISHEQYF TGCAGCGTCGGACAGGGGGGAATTTCTCACGAGCAGTACTTC
TRBJ1-5 NA TRBV28 NA CASSLLRQGNQPQHF TGTGCCAGCAGTTTATTGAGACAGGGCAATCAGCCCCAGCATTTT
TRBJ2-2 NA TRBV7-9 NA CASSLGARGELFF TGTGCCAGCAGCTTAGGAGCTCGGGGGGAGCTGTTTTTT
TRBJ1-2 NA TRBV2 TRBD1 CASHLETGDYGYTF TGTGCCAGCCACCTGGAGACAGGGGATTATGGCTACACCTTC
TRBJ2-1 NA TRBV5-1 NA CASSLIAGSNEQFF TGCGCCAGCAGCTTGATAGCAGGGTCCAATGAGCAGTTCTTC